The 23 T cell receptor beta chains below all came from one sample that was sequenced in a study of cytomegalovirus exposure and HLA in healthy donors. PCR involved 60 Vbeta and 13 Jbeta primers. Profiling relied on immunoSEQ multiplex PCR, and the TCRdb table lists in-frame clones only, not all of them. Of tens of thousands of clones detected, 78% appear once; the ten largest clones hold around 2.5%. The sample comprised PBMCs. Receptors originate from a male donor in good health and CMV-seropositive.

V gene TRBV6-4 combines with J gene TRBJ2-1; 7 bases line up with TRBD2. Trimming at V came to 2 bases and at J to 8 bases, leaving 12 bases not matched to a gene. The CDR3 contains 16 residues. Germline loops: CDR1 MRHNA, CDR2 SNTAGT. CDR3 sequence: CASSDGAGGGPDEQFF. As DNA, the CDR3 is TGTGCCAGCAGTGACGGAGCTGGGGGAGGGCCGGATGAGCAGTTCTTC.

The rearrangement uses TRBV4-1 and TRBJ2-7, with 10 bases that match TRBD1. Germline V gives CDR1 MGHRA, CDR2 YSYEKL. V shed 0 bases and J 6 bases; nucleotides not matched to a gene: 5. The CDR3 is 15 amino acids. CDR3 residues: CASSQEGTGVSEQYF. The CDR3 DNA follows: TGCGCCAGCAGCCAAGAAGGGACAGGGGTTAGCGAGCAGTACTTC.

CDR3 sequence: CASSLARKSYEQYF. In DNA, the CDR3 is TGTGCCAGCAGCTTAGCGCGGAAGTCCTACGAGCAGTACTTC. V usage is TRBV7-2 and J usage is TRBJ2-7; D uncertain. Germline-derived CDR1 and CDR2 are SGHTA and FQGNSA. Between the trimmed V and J ends, which lost 0 bases and 1 base, there was a span of 7 bases. CDR3 length equals 14 residues.

V and J are TRBV5-1 and TRBJ2-5; the match to TRBD2 covers 14 bases. V lost 4 bases and J lost 2; bases outside the gene matches: 16. Germline V gene data show CDR1 as SGHRS and CDR2 as YFSETQ. This CDR3 has 20 residues. The CDR3 bases are TGCGCCAGCAGCATAACGTATTGGACTAGCGGGAGGCTGGGGCAAGAGACCCAGTACTTC. Translating gives CASSITYWTSGRLGQETQYF.

The chain carries TRBV5-1 and TRBJ2-2; 9 bases are a match to TRBD2. V dropped 3 bases and J dropped 4; count of bases not matched to a gene: 10. Germline lookup yields CDR1 SGHRS and CDR2 YFSETQ. CDR3 size: 17 residues. In DNA form, the CDR3 reads TGCGCCAGCAGCTGGAGTAGCGGGAGTAAAGGCACCGGGGAGCTGTTTTTT. Protein: CASSWSSGSKGTGELFF.

The V gene is TRBV7-3, the J gene TRBJ2-3; 10 nucleotides match TRBD2. V lost 4 bases, J lost 3 bases, and 4 bases stayed unmatched. Germline CDR1 reads SGHTA; CDR2 reads FQGTGA. The CDR3 is 15 amino acids. CDR3 sequence (DNA): TGTGCCAGCAGCTCTAGCGGGAGTATAACAGATACGCAGTATTTT. Its protein product is CASSSSGSITDTQYF. The full variable domain, rest sourced from reference TRBV7-3 and TRBJ2-3, is GAGVSQTPSNKVTEKGKYVELRCDPISGHTALYWYRQSLGQGPEFLIYFQGTGAADDSGLPNDRFFAVRPEGSVSTLKIQRTERGDSAVYLCASSSSGSITDTQYFGPGTRLTVL.

This clone was picked up a small number of times. This rearrangement joins TRBV6-1 to TRBJ1-5; D not certain. CDR3 length: 12 amino acids. Germline CDR1 reads MNHNS; CDR2 reads SASEGT. Deletions cut 3 bases from V and 11 bases from J, with 11 bases between. The CDR3 nucleotides are TGTGCCAGCAGTGAGAAATTCCGGTCCCAGCATTTT. Translated: CASSEKFRSQHF.

This sequence joins TRBV7-9 and TRBJ1-2; a possible D gene is TRBD1 (5 bases). The CDR3 covers 14 residues. Looked up from germline, CDR1 is SEHNR and CDR2 is FQNEAQ (reference sequence). V lost 1 base, J lost 4 bases, and 10 bases lay in between. CDR3 sequence reads: CASSLVAQAYGYTF. The CDR3 DNA follows: TGTGCCAGCAGCTTAGTTGCACAGGCCTATGGCTACACCTTC.

V and J are TRBV9 and TRBJ2-1; TRBD2 is a possible D gene (6 bases). CDR3 length equals 16 residues. V shed 0 bases and J shed 0 bases, with 10 bases lying between them. Germline V lookup: CDR1 SGDLS, CDR2 YYNGEE. The CDR3 loop is CASSVAGGNSYNEQFF. CDR3 nucleotide sequence: TGTGCCAGCAGCGTAGCTGGCGGGAACTCCTACAATGAGCAGTTCTTC.

This chain uses TRBV4-1 with TRBJ2-7; tentative D call: TRBD2 (6 bases). The CDR3 runs 16 residues. Germline lookup yields CDR1 MGHRA and CDR2 YSYEKL. V gave up 1 base and J gave up 4 bases, with 17 bases separating them. CDR3 sequence: CASSQAMEGLPYEQYF. The CDR3 coding sequence is TGCGCCAGCAGCCAAGCGATGGAGGGACTCCCATACGAGCAGTACTTC.

This rearrangement joins TRBV2 to TRBJ2-1, with 8 bases lining up with TRBD2. CDR1 is SNHLY, CDR2 FYNNEI, per germline. V gave up 6 bases and J gave up 2 bases; unmatched junction bases: 3. The CDR3 consists of 14 residues. CDR3 bases: TGTGCCAGCAGGGTACTAGCGGCCTACAATGAGCAGTTCTTC. It is translated as CASRVLAAYNEQFF.

The chain is built from TRBV28 and TRBJ2-3; D may be TRBD2 (5 bases). Trimming left V 2 bases short and J 6 bases short, with 15 bases between. This CDR3 region has 15 residues. Germline loops: CDR1 MDHEN, CDR2 SYDVKM. CDR3 coding DNA: TGTGCCAGCAGTTTAGTGGGAGAGGCAAGGGATACGCAGTATTTT. Its protein is CASSLVGEARDTQYF.

This rearrangement joins TRBV4-1 to TRBJ1-2; TRBD1 matches 10 bases. The CDR3 has 15 residues. Germline CDR1 and CDR2: MGHRA and YSYEKL. J lost 6 bases, V lost 1 base, and 5 bases had no gene match. CDR3 in amino acids: CASSQVDRGLDGYTF. The CDR3 coding sequence is TGCGCCAGCAGCCAAGTCGACAGGGGGCTGGATGGCTACACCTTC.

The chain has TRBV7-2 and TRBJ2-7; tentatively, D is TRBD2 (6 bases). The CDR3 sequence is 14 residues long. V lost 7 bases to trimming and J lost 3 bases, with 16 bases between them. From germline, CDR1 is SGHTA and CDR2 FQGNSA. This CDR3 is CASTLAAGSYEQYF. As DNA, the CDR3 is TGTGCCAGCACCCTCGCTGCCGGGAGCTACGAGCAGTACTTC.

This chain connects TRBV7-2 to TRBJ2-3, with TRBD2 matching over 12 bases. The trim removed 4 bases at V and 1 base at J, leaving 3 bases unmatched. Germline values: CDR1 SGHTA, CDR2 FQGNSA. This CDR3 region has 16 residues. This CDR3 reads CASSSRLAGGTDTQYF. In DNA, the CDR3 is TGTGCCAGCAGCTCAAGACTAGCGGGAGGCACAGATACGCAGTATTTT.

The gene calls are TRBV2 and TRBJ1-1, with D hard to call. Per the germline V gene, CDR1 is SNHLY and CDR2 is FYNNEI. Trimming took 6 bases from V and 0 from J, leaving 17 bases between them. This CDR3 spans 16 amino acids. The CDR3 bases are TGTGCCAGCAGCGGGCGGGCAGCTATCATGAACACTGAAGCTTTCTTT. The encoded protein is CASSGRAAIMNTEAFF. Based on the CDR3 plus reference TRBV2 and TRBJ1-1, the full variable domain is EPEVTQTPSHQVTQMGQEVILRCVPISNHLYFYWYRQILGQKVEFLVSFYNNEISEKSEIFDDQFSVERPDGSNFTLKIRSTKLEDSAMYFCASSGRAAIMNTEAFFGQGTRLTVV.

The CDR3 DNA reads TGTGCCAGCAGTGAGGAGTGGCGGGAGTGGGTGACCCAGTACTTC. The encoded protein is CASSEEWREWVTQYF. The V and J genes are TRBV6-1 and TRBJ2-5; the match to TRBD2 covers 7 bases. The CDR3 runs 15 residues. Germline V gene data show CDR1 as MNHNS and CDR2 as SASEGT. V shed 3 bases, J shed 7 bases, and the junction held 11 bases outside the gene matches.

This sequence joins TRBV6-6 and TRBJ2-7; 10 nucleotides match TRBD1. Trimming cost V 6 bases and J 4 bases; bases outside gene matches: 9. CDR3 length equals 15 residues. Germline CDR1 and CDR2: MNHNY and SVGAGI (reference sequence). In nucleotides, the CDR3 is TGTGCCAGCAGCCCCCCCGGACAGGGGGTTTACGAGCAGTACTTC. This translates into CASSPPGQGVYEQYF.

This sequence joins TRBV28 and TRBJ2-7; the D is unclear. Germline assignment: CDR1 MDHEN and CDR2 SYDVKM. V lost 5 bases to trimming and J lost 3 bases, with 14 bases between them. This CDR3 has 14 residues. CDR3 DNA: TGTGCCAGCAGTCCCCGTTTGGGCCTCTACGAGCAGTACTTC. Translation gives CASSPRLGLYEQYF.

This chain links TRBV12-5 with TRBJ1-5; the D gene is possibly TRBD1 (6 bases). Trimming left V 4 bases short and J 2 bases short, with 21 bases between. The CDR3 covers 18 residues. CDR1 and CDR2 from the germline V gene are LGHNT and FRNRAP. DNA of the CDR3: TGTGCTAGTGGTTCCCCAAGGAGAGCGGGGGGCTGCAATCAGCCCCAGCATTTT. It is translated as CASGSPRRAGGCNQPQHF.

J is TRBJ2-1 and V is TRBV19, with a weak D call TRBD2 (5 bases). V was pared by 4 bases and J by 5 bases, with 15 bases between. This CDR3 has 15 amino acids. CDR1 is LNHDA and CDR2 is SQIVND in the germline V gene (reference sequence). The CDR3 DNA reads TGTGCCAGTAGTACCCCGATGACTACGCACAATGAGCAGTTCTTC. This gives the protein CASSTPMTTHNEQFF.

The genes are TRBV27 and TRBJ2-1; TRBD2 matches 9 bases. This CDR3 is built from 16 residues. The trim removed 2 bases at V and 3 bases at J, leaving 5 bases unmatched. Germline-derived CDR1 and CDR2 are MNHEY and SMNVEV (reference sequence). CDR3 nucleotides: TGTGCCAGCAGTTTACTAGCGGGGACCAGCTACAATGAGCAGTTCTTC. Translating it yields CASSLLAGTSYNEQFF.

This clone was counted a few times. J is TRBJ1-4 and V is TRBV5-8; 9 positions match TRBD1. The CDR3 consists of 12 residues. Germline V CDR1 and CDR2: SGHTS, YDEGEE. The ends lost 4 bases at V and 14 bases at J; junction bases unmatched: 6. The CDR3 DNA follows: TGTGCCAGCAGCACCTGGGACAGGGTTCTGTTTTTT. This gives the protein CASSTWDRVLFF.